The clone carrying this TCR beta chain counts as medium-sized. Its antigen remains unknown. The CDR3 sequence is 16 residues long. J was trimmed by 7 bases and V by 2 bases; bases with no gene match: 7. CDR1 and CDR2 (germline): MNHNY, SVGAGI (reference sequence). This sample stems from a study of spatial heterogeneity in lung cancer. The study's findings and limits: Higher tumor mutation counts went along with higher counts of expanded intratumoral alpha and beta TCRs. Ubiquitous and regional nonsynonymous mutation counts were tracked by ubiquitous and regional expanded TCR counts, respectively.

Using its own MiXCR run on the 5' RACE reads, TCRdb lists one record per CDR3 protein. The table has 10,000 to 12,000 distinct CDR3 sequences, 12% seen once; the top ten hold 13%. Time point specified: sample taken at primary tumor resection. Donors were some 72 untreated early-stage non-small cell lung cancer patients. No cells were sorted before sequencing. The whole RNA sequenced was extracted from tumor, nontumor lung or frozen PBMC. The chain joins TRBV6-6 to TRBJ1-6; 8 nucleotides match TRBD1. The material was lung tumor tissue, obtained at surgery. The source of this sequence is a female donor with early-stage non-small cell lung cancer. CDR3 sequence (DNA): TGTGCCAGCAGTTACCAGGGACAGGCCCCCAATTCACCCCTCCACTTT. Residues: CASSYQGQAPNSPLHF.